The 11 T cell receptor beta chains below all came from one sample that was sequenced in a study of blood T cell repertoires in COVID-19. Repertoires were generated with immunoSEQ multiplex PCR, while TCRdb's copy carries only in-frame clones and drops some. The table records over 45,000 clones, about nine tenths of them present only once. Sequencing was done on a sample of peripheral blood. The receptors were sampled from a man in his fifties or sixties with active COVID-19.

The chain employs TRBV7-8 and TRBJ1-5, with D unresolved. The CDR3 is 16 residues long. V was trimmed by 1 base and J by 1 base, leaving 11 bases between them. The V gene's germline CDR1 is SGHVS and CDR2 FQNEAQ. Written as DNA, the CDR3 is TGTGCCAGCAGCTTAGTCTACAGTAGGAGCAATCAGCCCCAGCATTTT. Translated, it gives CASSLVYSRSNQPQHF.

This clone was recorded only once. This sequence joins TRBV4-1 and TRBJ1-4; 10 positions agree with TRBD1. The CDR3 totals 15 residues. V lost 4 bases to trimming and J lost 7 bases; unmatched junction nucleotides: 6. Per germline, CDR1 MGHRA and CDR2 YSYEKL. The CDR3 region has the DNA TGCGCCAGCAGCCCAACCGGGACAGGGGCTGAAAAACTGTTTTTT. It codes for CASSPTGTGAEKLFF.

This rearrangement joins TRBV7-2 to TRBJ2-2, with TRBD2 identical over 8 bases. Germline CDR1 SGHTA, CDR2 FQGNSA. V shed 5 bases and J 3 bases; nucleotides not matched to a gene: 8. This CDR3 comprises 16 residues. CDR3: CASSLRAGAYTGELFF. The CDR3 region has the DNA TGTGCCAGCAGCCTTCGAGCGGGGGCCTACACCGGGGAGCTGTTTTTT.

This sequence joins TRBV18 and TRBJ1-5, with D unresolved. V lost 2 bases to trimming and J lost 1 base, with 15 bases between them. CDR1 and CDR2 (germline): KGHSH, LQKENI. This CDR3 region has 17 residues. This chain's CDR3 is CASSPKIEGSSNQPQHF. The CDR3 DNA reads as TGTGCCAGCTCACCAAAAATTGAGGGATCCAGCAATCAGCCCCAGCATTTT.

The chain joins TRBV11-3 to TRBJ1-1, with 7 bases identical to TRBD1. V was pared by 5 bases and J by 4 bases, with 7 bases of the junction left unmatched. Germline loops: CDR1 SGHNT, CDR2 YENEEA. The CDR3 is 14 residues long. This chain's CDR3 is CASSTAPGGTEAFF. The CDR3 nucleotides are TGTGCCAGCAGCACCGCTCCAGGGGGCACTGAAGCTTTCTTT.

The chain recombines TRBV18 with TRBJ2-7, with a tentative D call TRBD1 (6 bases). The CDR3 extends over 14 amino acids. V lost 3 bases to trimming and J lost 6 bases, with 15 bases between them. The germline V gene encodes CDR1 KGHSH and CDR2 LQKENI. The CDR3 DNA reads TGTGCCAGCTCACCCTTGTCAGGGGAGATCGAGCAGTACTTC. It yields the protein CASSPLSGEIEQYF.

This clone was seen a single time. CDR3 DNA sequence: TGTGCCAGCAGCTTTCAACTAGCGGGGGTTTACAATGAGCAGTTCTTC. It translates to CASSFQLAGVYNEQFF. The V and J genes are TRBV11-2 and TRBJ2-1; TRBD2 matches at 11 bases. This CDR3 contains 16 residues. The V and J ends lost 3 bases and 4 bases, in that order; junction bases with no gene match: 5. Germline loops: CDR1 SGHAT, CDR2 FQNNGV.

The chain carries TRBV3-1 (or the pseudogene TRBV3-2) and TRBJ1-6, with TRBD1 identical over 8 bases. Trimming removed 1 base from V and 7 bases from J; junction bases left unmatched: 6. The germline V gene encodes CDR1 LGHDT and CDR2 YNNKEL (reference sequence). The CDR3 covers 16 residues. The CDR3 reads CASSQAAGGANSPLHF. The CDR3 DNA is TGTGCCAGCAGCCAAGCGGCAGGGGGCGCGAATTCACCCCTCCACTTT.

This chain links TRBV18 with TRBJ2-7, with 8 positions matching TRBD2. Germline CDR1 is KGHSH and CDR2 is LQKENI. CDR3 length equals 14 residues. The V gene end was trimmed by 6 bases and the J gene end by 4 bases; junction bases not matched to a gene: 8. The chain's CDR3 is CASSRAGAGYEQYF. The CDR3 coding sequence is TGTGCCAGCTCGCGAGCGGGGGCTGGGTACGAGCAGTACTTC.

V usage is TRBV11-1 and J usage is TRBJ2-7; 13 nucleotides align to TRBD2. The germline V gene encodes CDR1 SGHAT and CDR2 FQDESV (reference sequence). The CDR3 has 15 residues. The ends lost 5 bases at V and 3 bases at J; junction bases unmatched: 4. CDR3 coding DNA: TGTGCCAGCAGCCGGACTAGCGGGGGAGTCTACGAGCAGTACTTC. This translates into CASSRTSGGVYEQYF.

V usage is TRBV30 and J usage is TRBJ2-7, with D possibly being TRBD2 (6 bases). V gave up 2 bases and J gave up 7 bases, with 18 bases separating them. Germline V lookup: CDR1 GTSNPN, CDR2 SVGIG (reference sequence). The CDR3 has 14 amino acids. Here the CDR3 DNA reads TGTGCCTGGAGTCCTAAAGGAGGGTATAGAGAGCAGTACTTC. Its protein is CAWSPKGGYREQYF.